The clone carrying this T cell receptor (beta chain) was seen a single time. Its antigen remains unidentified. Germline trimming cut 3 bases from V and 5 bases from J; bases unmatched to any gene: 3. CDR1 is MNHEY and CDR2 is SMNVEV in the germline V gene (reference sequence). This CDR3 comprises 14 residues. The data were obtained in a study of shared clonotypes between healthy human individuals. Study-wide points: Investigators expected sequencing depth to affect clonotype sharing among donors. Few donors restricted represented genetic and exposure-history diversity.

Some clones are missing from TCRdb's copy, which holds only in-frame ones; the method was immunoSEQ multiplex PCR. The table has fewer than 550,000 clones, nearly 80% seen once. This clonotype was obtained from a woman between 40 and 50 years old in good health. Some clones in this sample may be carry-over from other donors' samples. The material sequenced was PBMCs. This chain connects TRBV27 to TRBJ2-2; 7 bases line up with TRBD1. The chain's CDR3 is CASSFRQGTGELFF. The CDR3 DNA reads TGTGCCAGCAGTTTCCGACAGGGTACCGGGGAGCTGTTTTTT.